Listed below are T cell receptor beta chains from one sample, sequenced in a study of OX40 agonist ivuxolimab in advanced cancers. Measured with immunoSEQ multiplex PCR; TCRdb has only the in-frame clones, and not every one. This repertoire shows approximately 76,000 clones, 80% to 90% found once; its top ten account for around 0.9%. This specimen was CD4+ or CD8+ T cells sorted from blood, taken in a trial of the OX40 agonist ivuxolimab. The origin of the receptors is an adult with an advanced solid tumor such as melanoma, head and neck, liver or kidney cancer. Both conserved end residues are trimmed from each CDR3. Each record gives: J gene, clone size, V gene, CDR3 protein. Clone size is shown for a subset of rows, as once, few, many or a class of expanded clone.

TRBJ2-3	NA	TRBV4-2	ASSRTVGGDTQY
TRBJ2-5	NA	TRBV27	ASSSYVDETQY
TRBJ2-5	NA	TRBV5-4	ASSFTGRRQETQY
TRBJ1-4	NA	TRBV2	ASIIFEALNEKLF
TRBJ1-3	NA	TRBV19	ASSITSGNTIY
TRBJ1-2	once	TRBV4-3	ASSQFSLPLGYT
TRBJ1-4	NA	TRBV15	ATSRGAGQNEKLF
TRBJ1-3	NA	TRBV2	ASSEALRQGNTIY
TRBJ1-2	NA	TRBV2	ASIQGRGYGYT
TRBJ1-1	NA	TRBV5-6	ASRARDRGGAF
TRBJ1-6	NA	TRBV25-1	ASSAGKASGSPLH
TRBJ1-2	NA	TRBV4-1	ASSQEQGVGGYT
TRBJ1-4	NA	TRBV29-1	SVRGSTNEKLF
TRBJ2-3	NA	TRBV5-1	ASGSGRADWGTDTQY
TRBJ2-1	NA	TRBV19	ASSGGLAGAEQF
TRBJ2-7	NA	TRBV6-5	ASSLSLDESYEQY
TRBJ2-2	NA	TRBV5-1	ASSFTANTGELF
TRBJ2-7	few	TRBV7-9	ASSQGASEQY
TRBJ1-1	NA	TRBV2	ASGKDRANTEAF
TRBJ1-5	NA	TRBV30	AWSPGTGARSSQPQH
TRBJ2-2	NA	TRBV9	ASSVGPTGELF
TRBJ1-1	NA	TRBV5-1	ASSTGGRAEAF
TRBJ1-4	NA	TRBV6-6	ASNGEGRREEKLF